This T cell receptor beta chain was found in a study of neurological immune-mediated disorders. The CDR3 totals 15 residues. V was clipped by 4 bases and J by 4 bases; unmatched bases: 10. Germline CDR1 and CDR2: SGHRS and YFSETQ. PBMCs stored at -80 C, 2 million in total, were the source of the unsorted libraries. The sample holds many counts of this clonotype. The cDNA was produced through 5'RACE with 10-nucleotide random UMIs. In each sequencing run, over 180 million TCR-beta sequences were generated from 15-18 subjects. TCRdb re-analysed the 5' RACE reads in MiXCR, keeping a single row per CDR3 protein. The sample carries about 40,000 distinct CDR3 sequences, 14% recorded once.

Sequencing input: PBMCs. The chain carries TRBV5-1 and TRBJ1-2, with 7 bases lining up with TRBD1. The clonotype comes from a woman in her fifties or sixties with HTLV-1-associated myelopathy (HAM/TSP). This chain's CDR3 is CASSLTTGSTYGYTF. The CDR3 DNA reads as TGCGCCAGCAGCCTGACGACAGGGAGCACCTATGGCTACACCTTC. Looking up the rest from reference TRBV5-1 and TRBJ1-2 gives the full variable domain: KAGVTQTPRYLIKTRGQQVTLSCSPISGHRSVSWYQQTPGQGLQFLFEYFSETQRNKGNFPGRFSGRQFSNSRSEMNVSTLELGDSALYLCASSLTTGSTYGYTFGSGTRLTVV.